The subject of this entry is one T cell receptor beta chain. What it recognizes is unknown. This entry comes from a study of spatial heterogeneity in lung cancer. Time point denoted: sample taken at primary tumor resection. In each case, whole RNA from tumor, nontumor lung or frozen PBMC was sequenced unsorted. Around 68 TRACERx patients with early, untreated non-small cell lung cancer donated samples. Every TCR cDNA molecule bore its own unique molecular identifier. TCRdb recomputed calls from the 5' RACE reads with MiXCR, one row per CDR3 protein. The sample includes tens of thousands of distinct CDR3 sequences, roughly 13% of them seen just once. Regarding the study as a whole: TCRs found ubiquitously expanded in tumor appeared in blood more at resection than at follow-up.

V lost 2 bases to trimming and J lost 5 bases, with 13 bases between them. CDR1 and CDR2 from the germline V gene are DFQATT and SNEGSKA (reference sequence). The CDR3 is made up of 15 amino acids. This receptor was taken from a male donor with early-stage non-small cell lung cancer. This rearrangement joins TRBV20-1 to TRBJ1-6, with D possibly being TRBD1 (6 bases). This specimen consisted of PBMCs, obtained at surgery. The CDR3: CSARRPGVDNSPLHF. The CDR3 bases are TGCAGTGCTAGACGGCCAGGGGTGGATAATTCACCCCTCCACTTT.